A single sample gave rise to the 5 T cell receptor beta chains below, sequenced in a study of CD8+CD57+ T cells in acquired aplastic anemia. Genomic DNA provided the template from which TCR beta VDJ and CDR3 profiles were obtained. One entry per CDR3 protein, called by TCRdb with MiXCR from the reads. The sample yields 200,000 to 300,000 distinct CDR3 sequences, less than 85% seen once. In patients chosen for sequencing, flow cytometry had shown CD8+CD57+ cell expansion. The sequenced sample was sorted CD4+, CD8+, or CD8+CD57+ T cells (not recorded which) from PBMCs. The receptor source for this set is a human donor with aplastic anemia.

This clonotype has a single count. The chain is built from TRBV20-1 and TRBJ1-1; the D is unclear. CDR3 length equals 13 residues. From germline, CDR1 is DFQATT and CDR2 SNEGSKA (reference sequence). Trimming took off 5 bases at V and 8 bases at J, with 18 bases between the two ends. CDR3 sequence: CSAYASGYGEAFF. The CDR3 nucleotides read TGCAGTGCTTATGCTAGCGGGTACGGGGAAGCTTTCTTT.

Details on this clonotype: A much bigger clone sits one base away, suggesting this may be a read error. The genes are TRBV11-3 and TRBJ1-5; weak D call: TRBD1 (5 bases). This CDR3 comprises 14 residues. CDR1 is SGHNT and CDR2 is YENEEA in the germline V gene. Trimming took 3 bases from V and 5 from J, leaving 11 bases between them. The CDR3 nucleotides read TGTGCCAGCAGCTTTGATCTGACAGATCAGCCCCAGCATTTT. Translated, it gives CASSFDLTDQPQHF.

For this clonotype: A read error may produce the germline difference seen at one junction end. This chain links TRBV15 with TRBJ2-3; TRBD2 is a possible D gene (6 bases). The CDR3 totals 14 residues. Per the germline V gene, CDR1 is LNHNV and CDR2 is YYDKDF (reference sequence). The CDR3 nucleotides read TGTGCCACCAGCGTACCGGGAGTTCCCGACACGCAGTATTTC. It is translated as CATSVPGVPDTQYF.

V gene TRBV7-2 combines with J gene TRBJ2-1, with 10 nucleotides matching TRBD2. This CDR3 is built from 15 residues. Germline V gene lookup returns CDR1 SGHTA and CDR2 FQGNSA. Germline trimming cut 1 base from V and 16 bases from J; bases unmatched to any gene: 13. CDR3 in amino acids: CASSLGTSGLREPFF. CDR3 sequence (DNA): TGTGCCAGCAGCTTAGGGACTAGCGGTTTGAGAGAGCCATTCTTC.

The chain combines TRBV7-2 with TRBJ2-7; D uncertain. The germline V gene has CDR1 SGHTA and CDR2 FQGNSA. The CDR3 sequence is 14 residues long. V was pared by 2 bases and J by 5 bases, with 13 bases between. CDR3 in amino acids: CASSLSGRRDEQYF. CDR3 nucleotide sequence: TGTGCCAGCAGCTTAAGTGGCAGAAGAGACGAGCAGTACTTC.